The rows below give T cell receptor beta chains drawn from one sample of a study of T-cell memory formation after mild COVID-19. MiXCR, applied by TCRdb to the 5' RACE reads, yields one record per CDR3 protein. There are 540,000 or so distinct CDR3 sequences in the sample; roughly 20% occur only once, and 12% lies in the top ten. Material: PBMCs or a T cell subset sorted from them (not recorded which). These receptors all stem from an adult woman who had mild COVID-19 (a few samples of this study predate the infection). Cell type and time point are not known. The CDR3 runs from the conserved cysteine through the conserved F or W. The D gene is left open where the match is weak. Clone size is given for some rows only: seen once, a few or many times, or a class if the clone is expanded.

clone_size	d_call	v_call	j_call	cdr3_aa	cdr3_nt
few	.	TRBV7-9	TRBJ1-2	CASSYAGAGGYTF	TGTGCCAGCAGCTACGCAGGGGCGGGTGGCTACACCTTC
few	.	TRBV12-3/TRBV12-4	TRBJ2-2	CASSPRDRWHGELFF	TGTGCCAGCAGTCCAAGGGACCGCTGGCACGGGGAGCTGTTTTTT
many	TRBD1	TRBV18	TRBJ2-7	CASSRPGTGGVYEQYF	TGTGCCAGCTCACGCCCCGGGACAGGGGGGGTGTACGAGCAGTACTTC
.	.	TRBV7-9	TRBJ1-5	CASSLALENQPQHF	TGTGCCAGCAGCTTAGCGCTTGAAAATCAGCCCCAGCATTTT
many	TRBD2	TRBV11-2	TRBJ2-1	CASSSGLSSYNEQFF	TGTGCCAGCAGCTCGGGACTAAGCTCCTACAATGAGCAGTTCTTC
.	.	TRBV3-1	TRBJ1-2	CASSQEGEGHDGYTF	TGTGCCAGCAGCCAAGAGGGTGAAGGGCACGATGGCTACACCTTC
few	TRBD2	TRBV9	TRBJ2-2	CASSVDGGAFANTGELFF	TGTGCCAGCAGCGTAGACGGGGGGGCATTCGCGAACACCGGGGAGCTGTTTTTT
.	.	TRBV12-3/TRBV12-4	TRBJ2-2	CASRPRVGGPTGELFF	TGTGCCAGCAGACCCCGAGTGGGGGGGCCCACCGGGGAGCTGTTTTTT
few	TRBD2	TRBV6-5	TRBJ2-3	CASRTLTSGTDTQYF	TGTGCCAGCAGAACCTTGACTAGCGGCACAGATACGCAGTATTTT
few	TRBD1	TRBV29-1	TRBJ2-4	CSVGRWTGHDKNIQYF	TGCAGCGTTGGTAGGTGGACAGGGCACGACAAAAACATTCAGTACTTC
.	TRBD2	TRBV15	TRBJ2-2	CATSRIPGLAGGELFF	TGTGCCACCAGCAGAATACCGGGACTAGCCGGCGGGGAGCTGTTTTTT
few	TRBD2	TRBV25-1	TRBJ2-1	CASSGTSGRSFDEQFF	TGTGCCAGCAGTGGGACTAGCGGGAGAAGTTTCGATGAGCAGTTCTTC
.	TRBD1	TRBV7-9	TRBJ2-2	CASSSARQGNTGELFF	TGTGCCAGCAGCTCAGCGCGACAGGGGAACACCGGGGAGCTGTTTTTT
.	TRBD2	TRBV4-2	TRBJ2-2	CASSQELTRAGGYGELFF	TGTGCCAGCAGCCAAGAATTAACAAGGGCGGGAGGTTATGGGGAGCTGTTTTTT
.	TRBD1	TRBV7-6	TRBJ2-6	CATQPRGVGQSEPSGANVLTF	TGTGCCACCCAGCCCCGGGGCGTGGGACAGTCAGAACCTTCTGGGGCCAACGTCCTGACTTTC
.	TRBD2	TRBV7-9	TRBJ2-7	CASSSGTSGRTHSYEQYF	TGTGCCAGCAGTTCCGGGACTAGCGGGAGGACCCACTCCTACGAGCAGTACTTC
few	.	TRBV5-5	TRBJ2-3	CASSFYRDSTDTQYF	TGTGCCAGCAGCTTTTACCGGGACAGCACAGATACGCAGTATTTT
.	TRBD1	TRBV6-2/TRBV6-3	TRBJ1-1	CASSGGTARLEAFF	TGTGCCAGCAGTGGAGGGACAGCGCGTCTTGAAGCTTTCTTT
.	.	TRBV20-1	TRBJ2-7	CSASGLAVNSYEQYF	TGCAGTGCTAGTGGGCTGGCGGTGAATTCCTACGAGCAGTACTTC
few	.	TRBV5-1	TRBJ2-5	CASNKQDQETQYF	TGCGCCAGCAATAAACAGGACCAAGAGACCCAGTACTTC
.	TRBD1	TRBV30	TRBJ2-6	CAWGGQTSGANVLTF	TGTGCCTGGGGGGGACAGACTTCTGGGGCCAACGTCCTGACTTTC
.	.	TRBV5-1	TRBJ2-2	CASSVGPLAGTTGELFF	TGCGCCAGCAGCGTAGGGCCCCTGGCAGGGACGACCGGGGAGCTGTTTTTT
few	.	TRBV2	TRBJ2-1	CASNLAHEQFF	TGTGCCAGCAACCTAGCCCATGAGCAGTTCTTC
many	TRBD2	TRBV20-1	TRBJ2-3	CSARKAGLAYTDTQYF	TGCAGTGCTAGAAAGGCGGGACTAGCTTACACAGATACGCAGTATTTT
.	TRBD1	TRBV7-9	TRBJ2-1	CASSPGTGGAVARGYNEQFF	TGTGCCAGCAGCCCAGGGACAGGGGGCGCGGTAGCAAGGGGGTACAATGAGCAGTTCTTC
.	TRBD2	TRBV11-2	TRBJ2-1	CASSLTNLGLAGGSSGNEQFF	TGTGCCAGCAGCTTAACCAACTTGGGACTAGCGGGGGGTTCCTCCGGGAATGAGCAGTTCTTC
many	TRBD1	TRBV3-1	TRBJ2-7	CASSQGQGGAYEQYF	TGTGCCAGCAGCCAAGGACAGGGGGGCGCCTACGAGCAGTACTTC
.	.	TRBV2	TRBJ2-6	CASSEAQSPLANVLTF	TGTGCCAGCAGTGAAGCGCAGAGCCCTTTGGCCAACGTCCTGACTTTC
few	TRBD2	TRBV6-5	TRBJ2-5	CASSYVLAGEETQYF	TGTGCCAGCAGTTATGTCCTAGCGGGGGAAGAGACCCAGTACTTC
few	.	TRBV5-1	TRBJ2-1	CASSLGLDRYNEQFF	TGCGCCAGCAGCTTGGGACTAGACCGGTACAATGAGCAGTTCTTC
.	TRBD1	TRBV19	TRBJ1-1	CASSMQGAEAFF	TGTGCCAGTAGTATGCAGGGGGCTGAAGCTTTCTTT
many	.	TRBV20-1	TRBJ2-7	CSATPGEGAGYEQYF	TGCAGTGCTACCCCCGGGGAGGGGGCGGGCTACGAGCAGTACTTC